Listed below are T cell receptor beta chains from one sample, sequenced in a study of blood T cells in healthy people across ages. Via MiXCR, TCRdb re-called the 5' RACE reads, giving one row per CDR3 protein. The repertoire includes hundreds of thousands of distinct CDR3 sequences, about 30% of them detected once, and about 15% sits in the top ten. The sequenced sample was blood. Source of these receptors: a woman of 80 years or more in good health. Both conserved end residues are part of each CDR3. Fields, in order: D gene, J gene, V gene, CDR3 protein. The D gene is left open where the match is weak.

D: NA; J: TRBJ2-4; V: TRBV5-6; CDR3: CASSMRTGDSTGETQYF
D: TRBD2; J: TRBJ2-5; V: TRBV29-1; CDR3: CSATLGGVSSEQYF
D: NA; J: TRBJ1-2; V: TRBV20-1; CDR3: CSAPSRGYYGYTF
D: NA; J: TRBJ2-3; V: TRBV12-1; CDR3: CASSEGTSGCPSTDTQYF
D: NA; J: TRBJ2-3; V: TRBV12-3/TRBV12-4; CDR3: CASSLDGRDTQYF
D: NA; J: TRBJ1-5; V: TRBV4-1; CDR3: CASSQDRVGQPQHF
D: NA; J: TRBJ1-2; V: TRBV4-2; CDR3: CASSQAPRQGSIVWGYTF
D: NA; J: TRBJ1-1; V: TRBV6-2/TRBV6-3; CDR3: CASKDRTNTEAFF
D: NA; J: TRBJ2-7; V: TRBV15; CDR3: CATSRGTGTIYEQYF
D: TRBD2; J: TRBJ2-7; V: TRBV28; CDR3: CASRPGLAGGSPLSYEQYF
D: NA; J: TRBJ2-6; V: TRBV15; CDR3: CATSREGRTGANVLTF
D: TRBD2; J: TRBJ2-6; V: TRBV12-3/TRBV12-4; CDR3: CASSSGPGGVGASVLTF
D: NA; J: TRBJ2-7; V: TRBV7-6; CDR3: CASSPRQLSYEQYF
D: TRBD2; J: TRBJ2-2; V: TRBV6-2/TRBV6-3; CDR3: CASSRVAGRPNTGELFF
D: NA; J: TRBJ2-2; V: TRBV29-1; CDR3: CSVVPGRGSTGELFF
D: NA; J: TRBJ1-1; V: TRBV18; CDR3: CASSPPGIGNTEAFF
D: NA; J: TRBJ2-7; V: TRBV12-3/TRBV12-4; CDR3: CASSHTSRGEQYF
D: TRBD1; J: NA; V: TRBV5-6; CDR3: CASSPTGQETQFF
D: NA; J: TRBJ2-3; V: TRBV12-3/TRBV12-4; CDR3: CASSLGGYADTQYF
D: NA; J: TRBJ2-7; V: TRBV11-2; CDR3: CASSSDSLDEQYF
D: NA; J: TRBJ2-3; V: TRBV20-1; CDR3: CSASYGSAGALSPDTQYF
D: TRBD2; J: TRBJ2-5; V: TRBV7-2; CDR3: CASSPLAGGVETQYF
D: TRBD1; J: TRBJ2-4; V: TRBV4-2; CDR3: CASSLEDRGKPKNIQYF
D: TRBD2; J: TRBJ2-5; V: TRBV7-2; CDR3: CASSAGLAKETQYF
D: NA; J: TRBJ2-2; V: TRBV5-5; CDR3: CASSREAGELFF
D: NA; J: TRBJ1-2; V: TRBV30; CDR3: CAWSVSLRGYGYTF
D: NA; J: TRBJ1-1; V: TRBV6-5; CDR3: CASSSRGGNTEAFF
D: TRBD1; J: TRBJ2-7; V: TRBV4-3; CDR3: CASSQRTGDTYEQYF
D: NA; J: TRBJ1-1; V: TRBV4-3; CDR3: CASSDAGAIAFF
D: TRBD1; J: TRBJ1-1; V: TRBV20-1; CDR3: CSATRGVFPGQGWNTEAFF
D: TRBD2; J: TRBJ2-1; V: TRBV20-1; CDR3: CSAPQLADYNEQFF
D: TRBD2; J: TRBJ2-3; V: TRBV5-5; CDR3: CASSLLAGGQGDTQYF
D: NA; J: TRBJ1-2; V: TRBV7-9; CDR3: CASSQDSLYGYTF
D: NA; J: TRBJ1-2; V: TRBV28; CDR3: CASSLGGGVRYGYTF
D: NA; J: TRBJ1-6; V: TRBV6-2/TRBV6-3; CDR3: CASSAGTAKSSPLHF
D: NA; J: TRBJ1-1; V: TRBV3-1; CDR3: CASSQATYTEAFF
D: TRBD1; J: TRBJ2-3; V: TRBV12-3/TRBV12-4; CDR3: CASSPDRGQTDAQYF
D: NA; J: TRBJ2-7; V: TRBV29-1; CDR3: CSALGQDYEQYF
D: TRBD2; J: TRBJ2-5; V: TRBV18; CDR3: CATTLSSGIQETQYF
D: NA; J: TRBJ2-2; V: TRBV29-1; CDR3: CSVGSRVGTGELFF